One and the same sample provided the 28 T cell receptor beta chains below, sequenced in a study of T cell responses to AZD1222 COVID-19 vaccine. Method: immunoSEQ multiplex PCR; TCRdb's copy keeps in-frame clones and lacks some. The sample lists approximately 99,000 clones, roughly 89% occurring once. Here the sequenced sample was peripheral blood, taken on day 0 of MenACWY control vaccination. All receptors come from an adult in good health.

The J gene is TRBJ1-2, the V gene TRBV19; 7 positions agree with TRBD1. This CDR3 comprises 13 residues. Germline-derived CDR1 and CDR2 are LNHDA and SQIVND (reference sequence). The V segment lost 4 bases and the J segment 7 bases; nucleotides outside the gene matches: 6. The CDR3, as DNA: TGTGCCAGTAGTACCTGGGACAGCGCTGGCTACACCTTC. The encoded protein is CASSTWDSAGYTF.

J is TRBJ2-5 and V is TRBV28; D is ambiguous. V was clipped by 4 bases and J by 6 bases, with 15 bases between them. Germline V lookup: CDR1 MDHEN, CDR2 SYDVKM. CDR3 length: 14 residues. The CDR3 here is CASSYSGLGKTQYF. DNA for the CDR3: TGTGCCAGCAGTTACTCGGGCCTGGGCAAGACCCAGTACTTC.

The chain has TRBV5-4 and TRBJ2-7; 7 bases line up with TRBD1. V lost 6 bases to trimming and J lost 3 bases; unmatched junction nucleotides: 9. The germline CDR1 and CDR2 sequences are SGHNT and YYREEE (reference sequence). There are 14 residues in the CDR3. CDR3 loop: CASTLQTGNYEQYF. The CDR3 region has the DNA TGTGCCAGCACCCTCCAGACAGGGAACTACGAGCAGTACTTC.

This rearrangement joins TRBV29-1 to TRBJ2-1; 12 bases align to TRBD1. Germline CDR1 reads SQVTM; CDR2 reads ANQGSEA. The length of the CDR3 is 13 residues. With 6 bases clipped from V and 8 bases from J, the junction kept 5 bases outside the gene matches. This CDR3 is CSVTGTGGDEQFF. The CDR3 DNA sequence: TGCAGCGTGACTGGGACAGGGGGCGATGAGCAGTTCTTC.

V and J are TRBV3-1 (or the pseudogene TRBV3-2) and TRBJ1-2; D perhaps matches TRBD1 (6 bases). From germline, CDR1 is LGHDT and CDR2 YNNKEL (reference sequence). Deletions cut 7 bases from V and 7 bases from J, with 13 bases between. This CDR3 comprises 12 residues. The CDR3 reads CASTQGKAGYTF. CDR3 coding DNA: TGTGCCAGCACCCAGGGGAAGGCTGGCTACACCTTC.

As to this clone: No DNA is shown, since the ends of the CDR3 on it are uncertain; the CDR3 is the one TCRdb lists. The chain joins TRBV10-3 to TRBJ1-1. The CDR3 extends over 14 residues, inclusive of both ends. Germline CDR1 and CDR2: ENHRY and SYGVKD. The CDR3 sequence: CATLDGTSVGEAFF.

This clone was detected only once. The J gene is TRBJ1-2, the V gene TRBV6-6; D may be TRBD1 (5 bases). CDR3 length: 15 amino acids. Germline-derived CDR1 and CDR2 are MNHNY and SVGAGI (reference sequence). Trimming cost V 0 bases and J 8 bases, with 16 bases left between them. CDR3 bases: TGTGCCAGCAGTTACTCTCCCGGGACGAAAGGAGGCTACACCTTC. Translating it yields CASSYSPGTKGGYTF.

This chain links TRBV7-8 with TRBJ2-5; 7 nucleotides line up with TRBD2. The CDR3 is 14 amino acids. Germline V gene sequence: CDR1 SGHVS, CDR2 FQNEAQ. After removal of 0 bases from V and 5 bases from J, the junction contained 3 bases not matched to a gene. In DNA form, the CDR3 reads TGTGCCAGCAGCTTAGCGGGGGGGGATGAGACCCAGTACTTC. Its translation is CASSLAGGDETQYF.

The chain uses TRBV28 and TRBJ1-2; TRBD1 aligns across 9 bases. This CDR3 is 14 amino acids long. V was pared by 6 bases and J by 4 bases, with 6 bases of the junction left unmatched. The germline CDR1 and CDR2 sequences are MDHEN and SYDVKM. CDR3 DNA: TGTGCCAGCAGACCGACAGGGGGAATCTATGGCTACACCTTC. Translated, it gives CASRPTGGIYGYTF.

The V gene is TRBV2, the J gene TRBJ2-7, with 8 nucleotides matching TRBD2. The V gene's germline CDR1 is SNHLY and CDR2 FYNNEI. The CDR3 sequence is 12 residues long. V gave up 1 base and J gave up 13 bases; unmatched junction bases: 6. The CDR3 region has the DNA TGTGCCAGCAGTGAAGATGCGGGGGGCGCCTACTTC. It specifies CASSEDAGGAYF.

The gene calls are TRBV6-4 and TRBJ2-2, with 9 bases identical to TRBD2. This CDR3 is built from 15 residues. V was clipped by 3 bases and J by 1 base; unmatched bases: 0. CDR1 MRHNA and CDR2 SNTAGT come from the germline V gene. In DNA, the CDR3 is TGTGCCAGCAGTGAGACTAGCGGGAACACCGGGGAGCTGTTTTTT. Protein sequence: CASSETSGNTGELFF.

This clone was observed at least ten times. This rearrangement joins TRBV28 to TRBJ2-7; D perhaps matches TRBD2 (6 bases). V shed 3 bases and J shed 6 bases, with 12 bases lying between them. The CDR3 is made up of 13 amino acids. Germline V lookup: CDR1 MDHEN, CDR2 SYDVKM. The CDR3 loop is CASSFGGSGEQYF. CDR3 sequence (DNA): TGTGCCAGCAGTTTCGGGGGTTCTGGCGAGCAGTACTTC.

The table lists this clone with a few counts. The rearrangement joins TRBV7-3 to TRBJ1-2, with D perhaps matching TRBD1 (6 bases). The ends were cut back, 5 bases at V and 4 bases at J, with 20 bases in the middle. The CDR3 extends over 16 amino acids. Germline V gene sequence: CDR1 SGHTA, CDR2 FQGTGA. The CDR3 loop is CASSPGPIPTGYGYTF. DNA for the CDR3: TGTGCCAGCAGCCCCGGACCGATACCGACAGGCTATGGCTACACCTTC.

The rearrangement joins TRBV6-5 to TRBJ1-5; D unclear. The CDR3 loop spans 14 amino acids. Germline loops: CDR1 MNHEY, CDR2 SVGAGI. The V and J ends lost 0 bases and 3 bases respectively, with 6 bases between them. The chain's CDR3 is CASSYSGINQPQHF. In DNA, the CDR3 is TGTGCCAGCAGTTACTCAGGTATCAATCAGCCCCAGCATTTT.

V is TRBV27 and J is TRBJ2-7, with 8 bases matching TRBD2. CDR1 is MNHEY and CDR2 is SMNVEV in the germline V gene (reference sequence). The length of the CDR3 is 17 residues. After removal of 1 base from V and 2 bases from J, the junction contained 10 bases not matched to a gene. The CDR3 sequence: CASSLWGGGNEAYEQYF. CDR3 in DNA: TGTGCCAGCAGTTTATGGGGCGGGGGGAATGAGGCCTACGAGCAGTACTTC.

CDR3 DNA sequence: TGTGCCACCTCAGGGCTCGACACAGATACGCAGTATTTT. It specifies CATSGLDTDTQYF. V and J are TRBV19 and TRBJ2-3; the D gene is possibly TRBD1 (5 bases). The CDR3 is 13 residues long. CDR1 LNHDA and CDR2 SQIVND come from the germline V gene (reference sequence). Trimming removed 10 bases from V and 2 bases from J, with 13 bases in between.

As concerns this clone: The same CDR3 also results from other DNA sequences found in this sample. This CDR3 reads CASRDGLAGTYEQYF. The CDR3 nucleotides are TGTGCCAGCAGGGATGGACTAGCGGGGACCTACGAGCAGTACTTC. This rearrangement joins TRBV6-5 to TRBJ2-7, with TRBD2 matching over 12 bases. Germline V lookup: CDR1 MNHEY, CDR2 SVGAGI. The length of the CDR3 is 15 residues. V lost 6 bases, J lost 2 bases, and 5 bases stayed unmatched.

The V and J genes are TRBV6-1 and TRBJ1-6; no reliable D call. The CDR3 has 16 residues. Germline loops: CDR1 MNHNS, CDR2 SASEGT. V was trimmed by 3 bases and J by 8 bases, leaving 17 bases between them. As DNA, the CDR3 is TGTGCCAGCAGTGATCAGTTGCAGAGGTATCATTCACCCCTCCACTTT. This encodes CASSDQLQRYHSPLHF.

The chain employs TRBV6-5 and TRBJ2-1; 13 bases match TRBD2. This CDR3 region has 12 residues. Unmatched junction bases numbered 4, after V lost 6 bases and J lost 14 bases. Germline loops: CDR1 MNHEY, CDR2 SVGAGI. CDR3 DNA: TGTGCCAGCAGGGGGACTAGCGGGGTGGAGTTCTTC. Its protein product is CASRGTSGVEFF.

The chain combines TRBV19 with TRBJ2-2, with D maybe TRBD1 (6 bases). Germline CDR1 LNHDA, CDR2 SQIVND (reference sequence). Trimming took 2 bases from V and 0 from J, leaving 10 bases between them. This CDR3 is built from 16 residues. The CDR3 reads CASSIRGLANTGELFF. The CDR3 coding sequence is TGTGCCAGTAGTATAAGGGGGTTAGCGAACACCGGGGAGCTGTTTTTT. Using reference TRBV19 and TRBJ2-2 for the parts outside the CDR3, the full variable domain is DGGITQSPKYLFRKEGQNVTLSCEQNLNHDAMYWYRQDPGQGLRLIYYSQIVNDFQKGDIAEGYSVSREKKESFPLTVTSAQKNPTAFYLCASSIRGLANTGELFFGEGSRLTVL.

The V and J genes are TRBV7-8 and TRBJ1-6, with 7 positions matching TRBD1. There are 14 residues in the CDR3. J was trimmed by 10 bases and V by 4 bases; bases with no gene match: 7. Germline lookup yields CDR1 SGHVS and CDR2 FQNEAQ. Written as DNA, the CDR3 is TGTGCCAGCAGCTCTGTAGGGGGCTTCTCACCCCTCCACTTT. Residues: CASSSVGGFSPLHF.

J is TRBJ2-6 and V is TRBV4-2, with a possible D match to TRBD1 (5 bases). The CDR3 has 17 residues. Germline CDR1 is LGHNA and CDR2 is YNFKEQ. The ends were cut back, 1 base at V and 4 bases at J, with 14 bases in the middle. The CDR3 DNA sequence: TGTGCCAGCAGCCAAGGGTCAGGGTTCTCAGGGGCCAACGTCCTGACTTTC. This sequence encodes CASSQGSGFSGANVLTF.

The chain combines TRBV7-2 with TRBJ2-3; D is possibly TRBD2 (7 bases). The CDR3 runs to 16 residues. With 6 bases removed from V and 1 base from J, the gap between germline ends came to 17 bases. Germline-derived CDR1 and CDR2 are SGHTA and FQGNSA. The CDR3 loop is CASRPRGGPRTDTQYF. Written as DNA, the CDR3 is TGTGCCAGCAGGCCAAGGGGGGGACCCCGCACAGATACGCAGTATTTT.

The chain joins TRBV28 to TRBJ1-3; no reliable D call. Germline V gene sequence: CDR1 MDHEN, CDR2 SYDVKM. Between the trimmed V and J ends, which lost 2 bases and 2 bases, there was a span of 13 bases. CDR3 length: 16 amino acids. CDR3 residues: CASSLAGGGTGNTIYF. CDR3 coding DNA: TGTGCCAGCAGTTTAGCTGGAGGAGGGACTGGAAACACCATATATTTT. Full variable domain (missing parts from reference TRBV28 and TRBJ1-3): DVKVTQSSRYLVKRTGEKVFLECVQDMDHENMFWYRQDPGLGLRLIYFSYDVKMKEKGDIPEGYSVSREKKERFSLILESASTNQTSMYLCASSLAGGGTGNTIYFGEGSWLTVV.

CDR3 sequence (DNA): TGTGCCATCAGTGATGGGGCAGGATATCAGCCCCAGCATTTT. This gives the protein CAISDGAGYQPQHF. V usage is TRBV10-3 and J usage is TRBJ1-5, with TRBD1 as a possible D gene (5 bases). The V gene's germline CDR1 is ENHRY and CDR2 SYGVKD. The V and J ends lost 3 bases and 5 bases respectively, with 11 bases between them. This CDR3 is 14 amino acids long.

The chain joins TRBV10-2 to TRBJ1-1, with D possibly TRBD1 on 5 matching bases. Germline lookup yields CDR1 WSHSY and CDR2 SAAADI. Between the trimmed V and J ends, which lost 6 bases and 2 bases, there was a span of 10 bases. The CDR3 has 13 residues. The CDR3 nucleotides are TGCGCCAGCAGGAGACAGACAAACACTGAAGCTTTCTTT. Protein: CASRRQTNTEAFF.

The CDR3, as DNA: TGTGCCAGCACCCCGAGACAGGGGGCAGATGGCTACACCTTC. Its protein product is CASTPRQGADGYTF. The rearrangement uses TRBV6-5 and TRBJ1-2; 10 bases match TRBD1. The germline V gene has CDR1 MNHEY and CDR2 SVGAGI. This CDR3 contains 14 residues. Unmatched junction bases numbered 8, after V lost 7 bases and J lost 6 bases.

The chain recombines TRBV6-6 with TRBJ1-1, with D possibly matching TRBD1 (6 bases). Germline V gene data show CDR1 as MNHNY and CDR2 as SVGAGI (reference sequence). The CDR3 is made up of 15 amino acids. The V and J ends lost 5 bases and 5 bases respectively, with 18 bases between them. The CDR3 DNA reads as TGTGCCAGCAGTCCGTGGGGGGGCAGGGCTACTGAAGCTTTCTTT. Translating it yields CASSPWGGRATEAFF.